This T cell receptor (beta chain) originates from a study of cytomegalovirus exposure and HLA in healthy donors. The CDR3 extends over 14 amino acids. Germline V CDR1 and CDR2: SGHAT, FQNNGV. V was shortened by 1 base and J by 0 bases, with 6 bases between the two germline ends. PCR amplification relied on 60 Vbeta primers (plus 13 Jbeta primers). Repertoires were generated with immunoSEQ multiplex PCR, while TCRdb's copy carries only in-frame clones and drops some. This sample has about 170,000 clones, with approximately 82% found just once. The chain has TRBV11-2 and TRBJ1-2, with D unresolved. Sequencing was carried out using PBMCs. The receptor comes from a male donor in good health and CMV-seronegative. DNA for the CDR3: TGTGCCAGCAGCTTAGGTACGGCTAACTATGGCTACACCTTC. Translating it yields CASSLGTANYGYTF.